This record concerns one TCR beta chain sequence. The data are from a study of PD-L1 blockade in urothelial cancer. Here immunoSEQ multiplex PCR was the method, and the copy in TCRdb shows in-frame clones only, minus some. The profile shows roughly 63,000 clones, 75% to 85% of them singletons. V shed 0 bases, J shed 4 bases, and the junction held 3 bases outside the gene matches. Germline loops: CDR1 SGHTS, CDR2 YDEGEE. CDR3 length: 15 amino acids. The time point here: pretreatment peripheral blood. This clonotype was obtained from a man between 65 and 79 years old with urothelial cancer. Sequenced material: PBMCs, taken around atezolizumab (anti-PD-L1) treatment. The rearrangement links TRBV5-8 to TRBJ2-5, with 10 bases that match TRBD1. The CDR3 DNA is TGTGCCAGCAGCTTGGGACAGGGGGCGGCAGAGACCCAGTACTTC. This translates into CASSLGQGAAETQYF.